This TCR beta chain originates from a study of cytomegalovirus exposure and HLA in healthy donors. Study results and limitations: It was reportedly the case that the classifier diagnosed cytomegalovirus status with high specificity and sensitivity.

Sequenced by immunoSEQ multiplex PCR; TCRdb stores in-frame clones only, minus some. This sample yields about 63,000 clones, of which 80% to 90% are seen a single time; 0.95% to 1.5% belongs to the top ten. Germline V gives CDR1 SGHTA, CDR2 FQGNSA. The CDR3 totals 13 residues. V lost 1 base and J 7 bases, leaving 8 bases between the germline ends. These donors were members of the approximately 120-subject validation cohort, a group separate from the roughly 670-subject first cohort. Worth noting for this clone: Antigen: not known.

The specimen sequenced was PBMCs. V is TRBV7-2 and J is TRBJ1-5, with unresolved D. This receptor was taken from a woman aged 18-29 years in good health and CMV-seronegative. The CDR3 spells CASSLGLGQPQHF. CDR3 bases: TGTGCCAGCAGCTTAGGGCTCGGGCAGCCCCAGCATTTT. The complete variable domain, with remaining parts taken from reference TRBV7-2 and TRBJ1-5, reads GAGVSQSPSNKVTEKGKDVELRCDPISGHTALYWYRQSLGQGLEFLIYFQGNSAPDKSGLPSDRFSAERTGGSVSTLTIQRTQQEDSAVYLCASSLGLGQPQHFGDGTRLSIL.